Shown below are 10 T cell receptor beta chains from a single sample sequenced in a study of human T cells and chemical hapten exposure. Specified time point: healthy volunteer bleed at 2 weeks. Whole blood, unfractionated, served as the material for total RNA extraction. TCRdb ran MiXCR on the RACE reads and lists one entry per CDR3 protein. The sample holds approximately 33,000 distinct CDR3 sequences, 6% to 7.5% seen once. The specimen was whole blood. Receptors were obtained from a human donor in good health. Some clones in this sample may be carry-over from other donors' samples.

V gene TRBV5-1 combines with J gene TRBJ1-6; TRBD1 agrees at 7 bases. This CDR3 comprises 15 residues. Unmatched junction bases numbered 6, after V lost 0 bases and J lost 9 bases. Germline V gives CDR1 SGHRS, CDR2 YFSETQ. CDR3 sequence: CASSLAGDRRSPLHF. The CDR3 DNA follows: TGCGCCAGCAGCTTGGCAGGGGACAGACGTTCACCCCTCCACTTT.

This clonotype came up many times. V usage is TRBV12-3 or TRBV12-4 and J usage is TRBJ1-1; D is ambiguous. Deletions cut 5 bases from V and 6 bases from J, with 16 bases between. CDR3 length: 14 residues. This CDR3 reads CASSPSGIGAEAFF. The CDR3 DNA sequence: TGTGCCAGCAGTCCGTCCGGTATCGGGGCTGAAGCTTTCTTT.

This clonotype has only a few counts. The V call is TRBV20-1, the J call TRBJ2-5; D call uncertain. The CDR3 covers 17 residues. Germline CDR1 DFQATT, CDR2 SNEGSKA (reference sequence). V lost 1 base to trimming and J lost 5 bases, with 23 bases between them. CDR3 nucleotides: TGCAGTGCTAGAGCGCCGAAGTTTGCGGTTGGTCGGGAGACCCAGTACTTC. Translated: CSARAPKFAVGRETQYF.

At least ten counts were recorded for this clonotype. The rearrangement joins TRBV5-6 to TRBJ2-1, with D maybe TRBD2 (6 bases). V was shortened by 1 base and J by 1 base, with 21 bases between the two germline ends. CDR3 size: 19 residues. The germline CDR1 and CDR2 sequences are SGHDT and YYEEEE. The CDR3 coding sequence is TGTGCCAGCAGCTTGCGGCTCGCTACTAGCTCCAAATCCTACAATGAGCAGTTCTTC. It specifies CASSLRLATSSKSYNEQFF.

V and J are TRBV2 and TRBJ2-1; D unclear. V lost 11 bases and J lost 2, with 19 bases in between. CDR1 and CDR2 (germline): SNHLY, FYNNEI. The CDR3 spans 15 residues. CDR3 sequence reads: CAGRQESVTYNEQFF. The CDR3 nucleotides are TGTGCCGGTCGTCAGGAATCCGTCACCTACAATGAGCAGTTCTTC.

This clonotype has ten or more counts. The chain has TRBV24-1 and TRBJ2-6; D remains ambiguous. Germline V CDR1 and CDR2: KGHDR, SFDVKD. Trimming removed 7 bases from V and 4 bases from J, with 7 bases in between. The CDR3 spans 13 residues. CDR3 nucleotides: TGTGCCACCAGGGACGCAGGGGCCAACGTCCTGACTTTC. Translation: CATRDAGANVLTF.

This clonotype was counted many times. The V gene is TRBV4-1, the J gene TRBJ2-7, with 7 positions matching TRBD1. CDR3 size: 14 residues. V was clipped by 1 base and J by 3 bases; unmatched bases: 3. Germline V gene lookup returns CDR1 MGHRA and CDR2 YSYEKL. The CDR3 sequence: CASSQGQGLYEQYF. The CDR3 nucleotides read TGCGCCAGCAGCCAAGGACAGGGCCTCTACGAGCAGTACTTC.

This clonotype was picked up a small number of times. CDR3 bases: TGCGCCAGCAGCCAAGAAGCGGGAGCTAATCAGCCCCAGCATTTT. This gives the protein CASSQEAGANQPQHF. The V call is TRBV4-3, the J call TRBJ1-5; D not certain. V shed 0 bases and J shed 4 bases, with 10 bases lying between them. The CDR3 runs 15 residues. Germline-derived CDR1 and CDR2 are LGHNA and YSLEER.

This clonotype was counted between two and nine times. The chain joins TRBV12-3 or TRBV12-4 to TRBJ2-1; perhaps TRBD1 as D (6 bases). V was pared by 4 bases and J by 9 bases, with 16 bases between. CDR3 length equals 14 residues. The DNA for the CDR3 is TGTGCCAGCAGTTCCCGAGCAGGGGAGAGTGAGCAGTTCTTC. This sequence encodes CASSSRAGESEQFF.

Ten or more counts support this clonotype. The chain recombines TRBV20-1 with TRBJ1-4; tentative D call: TRBD1 (6 bases). CDR3 length equals 14 residues. Germline V lookup: CDR1 DFQATT, CDR2 SNEGSKA (reference sequence). V lost 3 bases, J lost 5 bases, and 13 bases lay in between. The CDR3 DNA reads as TGCAGTGCTAGTCGAGGGGGGAGGAATGAAAAACTGTTTTTT. Translated: CSASRGGRNEKLFF.